Listed below are T cell receptor beta chains from one sample, sequenced in a study of blood T cell repertoires in COVID-19. Assay: immunoSEQ multiplex PCR; the TCRdb copy retains only in-frame clones and omits some. The sample has over 85,000 clones; 60% to 80% are singletons. The sequencing sample was made of peripheral blood. The origin of the receptors is a woman of 80 years or more with active or convalescent COVID-19. CDR3s include the opening cysteine and the closing phenylalanine or tryptophan.

v_call: TRBV29-1; cdr3_aa: CSVKGLNEKLFF
v_call: TRBV19; cdr3_aa: CASSIWDTPNYGYTF
v_call: TRBV28; cdr3_aa: CASSFPPGQGRVKLFF
v_call: TRBV3-1/TRBV3-2; cdr3_aa: CASSEGTTGDEQFF
v_call: TRBV7-8; cdr3_aa: CASKDSANTGELFF
v_call: TRBV21-1; cdr3_aa: CASSKVPAREQFF
v_call: TRBV2; cdr3_aa: CASSDRVAYGYTF
v_call: TRBV2; cdr3_aa: CASIRDVNYGYTF
v_call: TRBV4-1; cdr3_aa: CASSQGHPNTEAFF
v_call: TRBV5-1; cdr3_aa: CASSLGTVSGNTIYF
v_call: TRBV7-7; cdr3_aa: CAIWDRGRNEQFF
v_call: TRBV19; cdr3_aa: CASSIEGLGLGSYNEQFF
v_call: TRBV7-2; cdr3_aa: CASSPRGQETQYF
v_call: TRBV11-2; cdr3_aa: CASSLATIWQYF
v_call: TRBV11-2; cdr3_aa: CASSFGRETQYF
v_call: TRBV30; cdr3_aa: CAWSKDGYDKQYF
v_call: TRBV15; cdr3_aa: CATSVDRASYEQYF
v_call: TRBV6-5; cdr3_aa: CASSLRGHFGNTIYF
v_call: TRBV5-1; cdr3_aa: CASSLVPVSPLHF
v_call: TRBV9; cdr3_aa: CASHTTGTNTGELFF
v_call: TRBV6-5; cdr3_aa: CASSYTSRGEAYGYTF
v_call: TRBV7-9; cdr3_aa: CASSLAGGYTF
v_call: TRBV20-1; cdr3_aa: CSPGDNYGYTF
v_call: TRBV4-3; cdr3_aa: CASSQDRGNIQYF
v_call: TRBV11-2; cdr3_aa: CASSSYSNQPQHF
v_call: TRBV28; cdr3_aa: CASSFGAIIHGYTF
v_call: TRBV30; cdr3_aa: CAWSLAGGSSYNEQFF
v_call: TRBV7-2; cdr3_aa: CASRVLAGPPGTQYF
v_call: TRBV5-1; cdr3_aa: CASSFRSRDSPYEQYF
v_call: TRBV7-9; cdr3_aa: CASSDGLAGPWDTGELFF
v_call: TRBV5-5; cdr3_aa: CASSPTGTSNQPQHF
v_call: TRBV10-3; cdr3_aa: CATQTEREHTDTQYF
v_call: TRBV28; cdr3_aa: CASSFEGQGDNEQFF
v_call: TRBV5-1; cdr3_aa: CASSFQDNTEAFF
v_call: TRBV14; cdr3_aa: CASSQGQMNTEAFF
v_call: TRBV19; cdr3_aa: CASSNGRQDTQYF
v_call: TRBV5-1; cdr3_aa: CASSLVAGTGGSGNTIYF
v_call: TRBV24-1; cdr3_aa: CATSDRLAGGLDEQFF
v_call: TRBV21-1; cdr3_aa: CASSSQEGRNTGELFF
v_call: TRBV4-2; cdr3_aa: CASSPRGGAGGPVRGYNEQFF
v_call: TRBV28; cdr3_aa: CASKGRVYEQYF
v_call: TRBV7-2; cdr3_aa: CASSLRYEQYF
v_call: TRBV9; cdr3_aa: CASSLVGERGNEQFF
v_call: TRBV5-1; cdr3_aa: CASSPTSRSTDTQYF
v_call: TRBV24-1; cdr3_aa: CATSDSGLAVVEQFF
v_call: TRBV3-1/TRBV3-2; cdr3_aa: CASSQGGGDNEQFF
v_call: TRBV5-4; cdr3_aa: CASSGRTSGAQETQYF
v_call: TRBV27; cdr3_aa: CASSLYAGGYTQYF